Below are 20 T cell receptor beta chains sequenced from a single sample in a study of early T cells in non-severe SARS-CoV-2 infection. MiXCR, run by TCRdb on the 5' RACE reads, gives a single entry per CDR3 protein. Of tens of thousands of distinct CDR3 sequences listed, around 15% are singletons. The sequenced sample consisted of whole blood. These receptor sequences come from an adult who was a healthcare worker with PCR-confirmed SARS-CoV-2 infection or an uninfected control (not recorded which).

This clonotype was counted between two and nine times. The chain recombines TRBV4-1 with TRBJ2-5, with D possibly TRBD1 on 6 matching bases. The germline CDR1 and CDR2 sequences are MGHRA and YSYEKL. The CDR3 extends over 14 amino acids. Trimming took off 1 base at V and 3 bases at J, with 9 bases between the two ends. In DNA form, the CDR3 reads TGCGCCAGCAGCCAAGGAGGGGGAAAAGAGACCCAGTACTTC. Protein: CASSQGGGKETQYF.

This clonotype was picked up many times. V gene TRBV4-2 combines with J gene TRBJ1-3, with D uncertain. CDR3 length equals 15 residues. CDR1 and CDR2 (germline): LGHNA, YNFKEQ. The V and J ends lost 0 bases and 0 bases respectively, with 6 bases between them. CDR3 nucleotide sequence: TGTGCCAGCAGCCAAGAGGATTACTCTGGAAACACCATATATTTT. It yields the protein CASSQEDYSGNTIYF.

Many counts were recorded for this clonotype. The chain recombines TRBV2 with TRBJ2-5; 9 bases line up with TRBD1. Germline assignment: CDR1 SNHLY and CDR2 FYNNEI. This CDR3 spans 13 amino acids. With 7 bases clipped from V and 6 bases from J, the junction kept 6 bases outside the gene matches. In DNA, the CDR3 is TGTGCCAGCAAGGGACAGGGCAACAAGACCCAGTACTTC. Protein: CASKGQGNKTQYF.

At least ten counts were recorded for this clonotype. The junction shows a germline mismatch at one end, possibly a read error. The chain employs TRBV7-7 and TRBJ2-1; 9 nucleotides agree with TRBD1. CDR1 is SSHAT and CDR2 is FNYEAQ in the germline V gene (reference sequence). The CDR3 spans 15 residues. The CDR3: CASSSGTGLMNEQFF. In nucleotides, the CDR3 is TGTGCTAGCAGCTCCGGGACAGGGTTAATGAATGAGCAGTTCTTC.

The chain links TRBV5-1 to TRBJ1-2, with D possibly being TRBD1 (5 bases). This CDR3 has 13 amino acids. CDR1 and CDR2 (germline): SGHRS, YFSETQ. Trimming stripped 4 bases from V and 2 bases from J, with 9 bases between. The chain's CDR3 is CASSPRDNYGYTF. CDR3 nucleotide sequence: TGCGCCAGCAGCCCCCGGGACAACTATGGCTACACCTTC.

The genes are TRBV29-1 and TRBJ2-1; 9 positions match TRBD2. The CDR3 is made up of 16 amino acids. Germline CDR1 reads SQVTM; CDR2 reads ANQGSEA. The V segment lost 1 base and the J segment 9 bases; nucleotides outside the gene matches: 13. This CDR3 is CSVEGLAGSSNGEQFF. The CDR3 DNA reads as TGCAGCGTTGAAGGGCTAGCGGGATCTTCCAACGGTGAGCAGTTCTTC.

This clonotype came up a few times. The V gene is TRBV11-1, the J gene TRBJ2-2; the match to TRBD2 covers 8 bases. V dropped 1 base and J dropped 8; count of bases not matched to a gene: 9. The germline V gene has CDR1 SGHAT and CDR2 FQDESV (reference sequence). The CDR3 extends over 16 amino acids. The CDR3 nucleotides are TGTGCCAGCAGCTTAGGAGGAGCGGGAGTTGCGGGGGAGCTGTTTTTT. Residues: CASSLGGAGVAGELFF. Full variable domain (outside the CDR3, taken from reference TRBV11-1 and TRBJ2-2): EAEVAQSPRYKITEKSQAVAFWCDPISGHATLYWYRQILGQGPELLVQFQDESVVDDSQLPKDRFSAERLKGVDSTLKIQPAELGDSAMYLCASSLGGAGVAGELFFGEGSRLTVL.

This clonotype was recorded a few times. The junction shows a germline mismatch at one end, possibly a read error. The chain combines TRBV25-1 with TRBJ1-6, with D uncertain. The CDR3 extends over 11 amino acids. Germline V gene data show CDR1 as MGHDK and CDR2 as SYGVNS. DNA of the CDR3: TGTGCCAGCAGTGATGGTTATGGGCAGGCATTT. The encoded protein is CASSDGYGQAF.

This clonotype has only a few counts. The chain uses TRBV6-2 or TRBV6-3 and TRBJ2-3, with D perhaps TRBD1 or TRBD2 (5 bases each). Trimming removed 2 bases from V and 6 bases from J, with 6 bases in between. This CDR3 region has 12 residues. From germline, CDR1 is MNHEY and CDR2 SVGEGT. The CDR3 sequence: CASSYEGDTQYF. The CDR3 nucleotides read TGTGCCAGCAGTTACGAGGGGGATACGCAGTATTTT.

The table lists this clonotype with a few counts. This chain links TRBV6-1 with TRBJ2-7, with D tentatively TRBD2 (6 bases). Germline lookup yields CDR1 MNHNS and CDR2 SASEGT. Trimming took 10 bases from V and 8 from J, leaving 21 bases between them. The CDR3 has 13 amino acids. CDR3: CATRRGVVVQQYF. Here the CDR3 DNA reads TGTGCCACCCGTCGCGGGGTGGTAGTACAGCAGTACTTC.

This clonotype has a handful of counts. The chain employs TRBV7-8 and TRBJ2-7, with D tentatively TRBD1 (6 bases). Germline V gives CDR1 SGHVS, CDR2 FQNEAQ. V shed 4 bases and J shed 1 base, with 14 bases lying between them. The CDR3 length is 15 residues. This CDR3 reads CASSSNRVRSYEQYF. CDR3 DNA sequence: TGTGCCAGCAGCTCGAACAGGGTCCGATCCTACGAGCAGTACTTC.

V and J are TRBV30 and TRBJ2-2; D uncertain. This CDR3 is built from 15 residues. Germline lookup yields CDR1 GTSNPN and CDR2 SVGIG (reference sequence). The ends were cut back, 3 bases at V and 2 bases at J, with 13 bases in the middle. CDR3: CAWSKLWANTGELFF. The DNA of the CDR3 is TGTGCCTGGAGCAAGCTATGGGCTAACACCGGGGAGCTGTTTTTT.

This sequence joins TRBV14 and TRBJ2-4; D is uncertain. V lost 1 base and J lost 8, with 9 bases in between. The CDR3 loop spans 13 amino acids. Germline CDR1 and CDR2: SGHDN and FVKESK. In DNA, the CDR3 is TGTGCCAGCAGCCAAGGTGCGTCGCACATTCAGTACTTC. Its protein product is CASSQGASHIQYF.

The rearrangement joins TRBV5-4 to TRBJ2-1, with 14 bases matching TRBD2. This CDR3 is 14 amino acids long. Germline trimming cut 4 bases from V and 8 bases from J; bases unmatched to any gene: 2. Germline CDR1 and CDR2: SGHNT and YYREEE (reference sequence). The CDR3 bases are TGTGCCAGCAGCCCGGGACTAGCGGGAGATGAGCAGTTCTTC. Residues: CASSPGLAGDEQFF.

This clonotype was counted ten times or more. The chain has TRBV28 and TRBJ1-5; no firm D call. The V end lost 2 bases, the J end lost 2 bases, and 10 bases lay between the germline ends. The CDR3 covers 15 residues. Germline loops: CDR1 MDHEN, CDR2 SYDVKM. This CDR3 is CASSLVGAGNQPQHF. The CDR3 bases are TGTGCCAGCAGTTTAGTGGGAGCCGGCAATCAGCCCCAGCATTTT.

V and J are TRBV4-1 and TRBJ2-7; no clear D. Trimming took 1 base from V and 0 from J, leaving 7 bases between them. This CDR3 has 14 residues. Per the germline V gene, CDR1 is MGHRA and CDR2 is YSYEKL. The DNA of the CDR3 is TGCGCCAGCAGCCAAGCTGAAAGCTCCTACGAGCAGTACTTC. It yields the protein CASSQAESSYEQYF.

This clonotype came up a few times. CDR3 sequence (DNA): TGCGCCAGCAGCCAAGGGGGGTGGACAGGCCAAGAGACCCAGTACTTC. This codes for CASSQGGWTGQETQYF. The chain couples TRBV4-1 to TRBJ2-5; 7 bases align to TRBD1. CDR1 MGHRA and CDR2 YSYEKL come from the germline V gene. V dropped 1 base and J dropped 1; count of bases not matched to a gene: 6. This CDR3 contains 16 residues.

The V and J genes are TRBV29-1 and TRBJ2-2; 8 bases agree with TRBD2. The CDR3 totals 12 residues. J gave up 6 bases and V 7 bases, and 4 bases lay outside the gene matches. Per the germline V gene, CDR1 is SQVTM and CDR2 is ANQGSEA. The CDR3 nucleotides are TGCAGCGCAAGACTAGCGTCCGGGGAGCTGTTTTTT. Encoded protein: CSARLASGELFF.

This clonotype has ten or more counts. This chain links TRBV4-2 with TRBJ2-5, with D perhaps matching TRBD1 or TRBD2 (5 bases each). V was shortened by 1 base and J by 9 bases, with 12 bases between the two germline ends. Germline CDR1 and CDR2: LGHNA and YNFKEQ. This CDR3 region has 13 residues. The CDR3 DNA reads TGTGCCAGCAGCCAAGCCCCCGGGGCGCCCCAGTACTTC. Translated: CASSQAPGAPQYF.

This clonotype was observed a handful of times. The gene calls are TRBV5-1 and TRBJ2-7; D unresolved. Germline V gene sequence: CDR1 SGHRS, CDR2 YFSETQ. CDR3 length: 13 amino acids. Trimming left V 2 bases short and J 2 bases short, with 8 bases between. This CDR3 is CASSFQATYEQYF. The CDR3 coding sequence is TGCGCCAGCAGCTTCCAGGCCACCTACGAGCAGTACTTC.